Shown below are 15 T cell receptor beta chains from a single sample sequenced in a study of cytomegalovirus exposure and HLA in healthy donors. In the PCR, 60 Vbeta and 13 Jbeta primers were used. Method: immunoSEQ multiplex PCR; TCRdb's copy keeps in-frame clones and lacks some. The sample includes about 120,000 clones, 63% of them seen just once. Sequenced sample: PBMCs. Every receptor here comes from a man between 40 and 49 years old in good health and CMV-seropositive.

The genes are TRBV5-1 and TRBJ2-5; a weak D match, TRBD2 (6 bases). V dropped 5 bases and J dropped 5 bases, with 10 bases sitting between them. Looked up from germline, CDR1 is SGHRS and CDR2 is YFSETQ. The CDR3 consists of 12 residues. CDR3 residues: CASSWDFETQYF. DNA of the CDR3: TGCGCCAGCAGTTGGGACTTTGAGACCCAGTACTTC.

This clone was detected only a few times. The chain recombines TRBV7-6 with TRBJ2-7, with TRBD1 identical over 7 bases. This CDR3 has 15 amino acids. V lost 5 bases and J lost 5; bases outside the gene matches: 12. In germline, CDR1 is SGHVS, CDR2 FNYEAQ. CDR3 in amino acids: CASSRGTALDHEQYF. In DNA form, the CDR3 reads TGTGCCAGCAGCCGAGGGACAGCCCTAGACCACGAGCAGTACTTC.

The V gene is TRBV29-1, the J gene TRBJ2-2; possible D gene TRBD2, 6 bases. Germline CDR1 SQVTM, CDR2 ANQGSEA. Trimming left V 7 bases short and J 1 base short, with 13 bases between. The CDR3 is 14 amino acids. CDR3 coding DNA: TGCAGCGGACGCAGGGAGGAGAACACCGGGGAGCTGTTTTTT. This gives the protein CSGRREENTGELFF.

V is TRBV27 and J is TRBJ1-1; D remains ambiguous. V lost 6 bases and J lost 8, with 13 bases in between. The CDR3 runs 12 residues. In germline, CDR1 is MNHEY, CDR2 SMNVEV (reference sequence). DNA of the CDR3: TGTGCCAGCAGAAGTTTTACGGGGGAAGCTTTCTTT. The encoded protein is CASRSFTGEAFF.

The chain is built from TRBV19 and TRBJ1-4; D call uncertain. This CDR3 comprises 11 residues. The V end lost 8 bases, the J end lost 8 bases, and 9 bases lay between the germline ends. Per germline, CDR1 LNHDA and CDR2 SQIVND (reference sequence). For the CDR3, the DNA is TGTGCCAGTCTCAGTGAAGAAAAACTGTTTTTT. It yields the protein CASLSEEKLFF.

In this sample, this clone turned up a few times. This rearrangement joins TRBV4-1 to TRBJ1-5; the D is unclear. Germline values: CDR1 MGHRA, CDR2 YSYEKL. CDR3 size: 16 residues. V shed 1 base and J shed 3 bases, with 13 bases lying between them. In DNA form, the CDR3 reads TGCGCCAGCAGCCAAGCTGCGGGCGGGCTCAATCAGCCCCAGCATTTT. It yields the protein CASSQAAGGLNQPQHF.

The CDR3 nucleotides are TGTGCCAGCAGTTACAAGACAGGGGGCGGTGAGCAGTACTTC. Its protein is CASSYKTGGGEQYF. The rearrangement uses TRBV6-5 and TRBJ2-7, with 10 bases aligning to TRBD1. The CDR3 is 14 amino acids. V was clipped by 2 bases and J by 7 bases; unmatched bases: 5. CDR1 is MNHEY, CDR2 SVGAGI, per germline.

Only a few counts were recorded for this clone. The rearrangement joins TRBV21-1 to TRBJ1-5. TRBV21-1 is reported as a pseudogene. CDR3 length: 13 residues. This CDR3 reads CASSKCYNQPQHF. The DNA for the CDR3 is TGTGCCAGCAGCAAATGTTACAATCAGCCCCAGCATTTT.

The genes are TRBV7-9 and TRBJ2-7; perhaps TRBD2 as D (7 bases). Trimming left V 2 bases short and J 2 bases short, with 13 bases between. From germline, CDR1 is SEHNR and CDR2 FQNEAQ (reference sequence). The CDR3 consists of 15 residues. The CDR3 reads CASSLLGGAPYEQYF. CDR3 sequence (DNA): TGTGCCAGCAGCTTACTGGGGGGGGCCCCCTACGAGCAGTACTTC.

The CDR3 loop is CASSEFPGPSSYEQYF. In nucleotides, the CDR3 is TGTGCCAGCAGTGAATTCCCAGGGCCAAGCTCCTACGAGCAGTACTTC. This chain joins TRBV6-1 and TRBJ2-7; a weak D match, TRBD1 (5 bases). With 2 bases removed from V and 0 bases from J, the gap between germline ends came to 14 bases. The germline V gene encodes CDR1 MNHNS and CDR2 SASEGT. This CDR3 spans 16 amino acids.

This clone was picked up a small number of times. The chain links TRBV29-1 to TRBJ2-7; the D gene is possibly TRBD2 (7 bases). CDR1 and CDR2 from the germline V gene are SQVTM and ANQGSEA. Deletions cut 7 bases from V and 4 bases from J, with 14 bases between. CDR3 length equals 12 residues. The CDR3, as DNA: TGCAGCGGGGGGGGCAGTTCATACGAGCAGTACTTC. The encoded protein is CSGGGSSYEQYF.

The CDR3 reads CASSQSPGGQPQHF. CDR3 in DNA: TGTGCCAGCAGCCAGAGCCCGGGGGGTCAGCCCCAGCATTTT. The V gene is TRBV11-2, the J gene TRBJ1-5; tentatively, D is TRBD1 (5 bases). Germline CDR1 reads SGHAT; CDR2 reads FQNNGV. This CDR3 has 14 residues. V was pared by 5 bases and J by 6 bases, with 14 bases between.

The chain carries TRBV5-4 and TRBJ2-7; no clear D gene. The V gene lost 0 bases and the J gene lost 4 bases, with 8 bases spanning the gap. From germline, CDR1 is SGHNT and CDR2 YYREEE (reference sequence). The CDR3 contains 13 residues. This CDR3 is CASSLASNYEQYF. CDR3 bases: TGTGCCAGCAGCTTGGCCAGTAATTACGAGCAGTACTTC.

The V and J genes are TRBV29-1 and TRBJ1-2; D remains ambiguous. The CDR3 sequence is 13 residues long. Germline CDR1 is SQVTM and CDR2 is ANQGSEA. V was pared by 1 base and J by 4 bases, with 10 bases between. The CDR3 DNA follows: TGCAGCGTTGAAGCCCCAGGAGGCTATGGCTACACCTTC. It yields the protein CSVEAPGGYGYTF.

This chain links TRBV6-5 with TRBJ2-5, with 13 bases matching TRBD2. This CDR3 region has 15 residues. The germline gives CDR1 MNHEY, CDR2 SVGAGI. The V gene end was trimmed by 5 bases and the J gene end by 5 bases; junction bases not matched to a gene: 5. DNA of the CDR3: TGTGCCAGCAGTCGGACTAGCGGGAGTCTTGAGACCCAGTACTTC. Amino acid sequence: CASSRTSGSLETQYF.